This T cell receptor beta chain was retrieved from a study of T cell responses to AZD1222 COVID-19 vaccine. Broader study findings: Donors were chiefly white British, with a greater number of females, and clonal diversity was perhaps underestimated.

Generated by immunoSEQ multiplex PCR, the TCRdb table keeps only in-frame clones and is missing some. The data contain roughly 130,000 clones, 94% of them singletons. There are 15 residues in the CDR3. Germline V lookup: CDR1 SGHKS, CDR2 YYEKEE (reference sequence). V shed 0 bases and J 4 bases; nucleotides not matched to a gene: 2. A note on this clone: Its antigen is unidentified.

The chain combines TRBV5-5 with TRBJ2-3, with 10 bases that match TRBD2. This clonotype originated in an adult in good health. The starting material was peripheral blood, obtained on day 0 of AZD1222 vaccination. The CDR3 spells CASSLDGLAADTQYF. The CDR3 region has the DNA TGTGCCAGCAGCTTGGATGGACTAGCGGCAGATACGCAGTATTTT.